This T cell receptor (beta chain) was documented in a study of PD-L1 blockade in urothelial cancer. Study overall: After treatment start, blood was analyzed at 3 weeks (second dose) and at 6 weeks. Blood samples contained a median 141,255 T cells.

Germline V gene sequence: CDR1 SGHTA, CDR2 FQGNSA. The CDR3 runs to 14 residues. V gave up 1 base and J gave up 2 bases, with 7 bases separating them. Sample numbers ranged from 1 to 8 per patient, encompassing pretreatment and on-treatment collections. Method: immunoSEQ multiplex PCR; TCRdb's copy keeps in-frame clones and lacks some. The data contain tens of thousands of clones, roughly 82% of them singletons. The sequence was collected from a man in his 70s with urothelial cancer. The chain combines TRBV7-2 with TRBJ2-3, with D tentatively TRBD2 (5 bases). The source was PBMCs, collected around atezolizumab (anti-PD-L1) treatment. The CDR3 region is CASSLVALTDTQYF. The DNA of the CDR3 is TGTGCCAGCAGCTTAGTAGCGCTCACAGATACGCAGTATTTT.